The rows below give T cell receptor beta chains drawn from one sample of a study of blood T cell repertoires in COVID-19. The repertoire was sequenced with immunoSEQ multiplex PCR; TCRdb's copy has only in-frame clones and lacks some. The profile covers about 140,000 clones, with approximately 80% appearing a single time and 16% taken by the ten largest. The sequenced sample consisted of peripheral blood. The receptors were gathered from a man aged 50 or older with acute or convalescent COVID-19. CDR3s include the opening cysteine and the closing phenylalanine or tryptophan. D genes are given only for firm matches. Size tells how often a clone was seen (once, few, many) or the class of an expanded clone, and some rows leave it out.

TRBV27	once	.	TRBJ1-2	TGTGCCAGCAGTTTATCCCTGGAGGCGGCTCTAAACTATGGCTACACCTTC	CASSLSLEAALNYGYTF
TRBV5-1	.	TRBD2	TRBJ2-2	TGCGCCAGCAGCCCTTCAACGTCCCTAGCGGGCACCGGGGAGCTGTTTTTT	CASSPSTSLAGTGELFF
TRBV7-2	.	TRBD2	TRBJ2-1	TGTGCCAGCAGCTTTTTAGCGGGGGAAACCCACAATGAGCAGTTCTTC	CASSFLAGETHNEQFF
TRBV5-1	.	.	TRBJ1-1	TGCGCCAGCCACCCGTCACCAGAGAACACTGAAGCTTTCTTT	CASHPSPENTEAFF
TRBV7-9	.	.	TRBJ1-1	TGTGCCAGCAGCCCGCCGGGTCTTGGGGCTTTCTTT	CASSPPGLGAFF
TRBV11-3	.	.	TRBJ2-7	TGTGCCAGCAGCTTAGGGGCCGGGGGACTCTACGAGCAGTACTTC	CASSLGAGGLYEQYF
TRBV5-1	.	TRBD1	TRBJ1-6	TGCGCCAGCAGCTTGTTGACAGGGGTTGGCTATAATTCACCCCTCCACTTT	CASSLLTGVGYNSPLHF
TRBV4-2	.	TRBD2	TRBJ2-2	TGTGCCAGCAGCCAAGCGGGGGGGCCTTCGGACACCGGGGAGCTGTTTTTT	CASSQAGGPSDTGELFF
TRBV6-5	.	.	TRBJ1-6	TGTGCCACAGGGGTTCTGTATTCACCCCTCCACTTT	CATGVLYSPLHF
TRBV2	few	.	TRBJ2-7	TGTGCCAGCAGTTTTAACCAGGGAAATTTAGAGCAGTACTTC	CASSFNQGNLEQYF
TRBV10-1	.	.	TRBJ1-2	TGCGCCAGCAGTGAGCTAAGGGCGGGCGGCTACACCTTC	CASSELRAGGYTF
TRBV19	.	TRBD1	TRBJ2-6	TGTGCCAGTAGTCACCTACAGGGGGCGGGAGGGGCCAACGTCCTGACTTTC	CASSHLQGAGGANVLTF
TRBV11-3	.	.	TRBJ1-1	TGTGCCAGCTCCCGTTCGGGGGATGAAGCTTTCTTT	CASSRSGDEAFF
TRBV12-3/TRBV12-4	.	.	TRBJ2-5	TGTGCCAGCAGTCAGACAGTATCACAGACCCAGTACTTC	CASSQTVSQTQYF
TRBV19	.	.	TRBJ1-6	TGTGCCAGTAGTATGGCAGGCCCGGGAAGACCCCTCCACTTT	CASSMAGPGRPLHF
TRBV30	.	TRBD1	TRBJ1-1	TGTGCCTGGAGTGTCCGGGACAGGGTGTATGGTGAAGCTTTCTTT	CAWSVRDRVYGEAFF
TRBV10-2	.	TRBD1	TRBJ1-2	TGCGCCAGCACTGCGACAGGGGACTATGGCTACACCTTC	CASTATGDYGYTF
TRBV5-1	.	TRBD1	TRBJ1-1	TGCGCCAGCAGCCCGGGACAGGGTGAGGTAAACACTGAAGCTTTCTTT	CASSPGQGEVNTEAFF
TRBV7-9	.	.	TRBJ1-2	TGTGCCAGCAGCTCCTCAGGGACTTACGATGGCTACACCTTC	CASSSSGTYDGYTF
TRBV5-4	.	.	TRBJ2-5	TGTGCCAGCAGTTCCGGACAGCTCCGAGCCCAAGAGACCCAGTACTTC	CASSSGQLRAQETQYF
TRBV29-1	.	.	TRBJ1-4	TGCAGCGTTGTAGGGGCGGATGAAAAACTGTTTTTT	CSVVGADEKLFF
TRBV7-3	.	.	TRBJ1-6	TGTGCCAGCAGCCTGGTCGGTGGAGGTAATTCACCCCTCCACTTT	CASSLVGGGNSPLHF